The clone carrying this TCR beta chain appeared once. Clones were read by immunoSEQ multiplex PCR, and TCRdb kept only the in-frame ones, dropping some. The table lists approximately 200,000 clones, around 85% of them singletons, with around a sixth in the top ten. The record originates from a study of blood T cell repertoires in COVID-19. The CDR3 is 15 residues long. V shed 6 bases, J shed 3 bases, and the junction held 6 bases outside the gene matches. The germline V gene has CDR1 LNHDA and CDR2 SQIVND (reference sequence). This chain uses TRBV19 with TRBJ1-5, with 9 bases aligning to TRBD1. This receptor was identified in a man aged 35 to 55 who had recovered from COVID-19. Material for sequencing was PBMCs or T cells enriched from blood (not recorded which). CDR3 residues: CASRRTGVDNQPQHF. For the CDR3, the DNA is TGTGCCAGTAGGAGGACAGGGGTTGACAATCAGCCCCAGCATTTT. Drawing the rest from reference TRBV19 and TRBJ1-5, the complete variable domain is DGGITQSPKYLFRKEGQNVTLSCEQNLNHDAMYWYRQDPGQGLRLIYYSQIVNDFQKGDIAEGYSVSREKKESFPLTVTSAQKNPTAFYLCASRRTGVDNQPQHFGDGTRLSIL.